This paragraph covers one T cell receptor beta chain sequence. The antigen is undetermined. Here immunoSEQ multiplex PCR was the method, and the copy in TCRdb shows in-frame clones only, minus some. This table holds about 110,000 clones, under 95% found once. The sample originates from a study of OX40 agonist ivuxolimab in advanced cancers. As for the study in general: In three patients, partial responses were observed, one with hepatocellular carcinoma and two with cutaneous melanoma. Study-wide results and limits: On average, a greater number of expanded clones characterised CD8+ T cells relative to CD4+.

The CDR3 runs 15 residues. Looked up from germline, CDR1 is MNHEY and CDR2 is SVGAGI. The ends were cut back, 6 bases at V and 1 base at J, with 15 bases in the middle. The clonotype was recovered from an adult with an advanced solid tumor such as melanoma, head and neck, liver or kidney cancer. The chain employs TRBV6-5 and TRBJ1-2; D unresolved. The input for sequencing was CD4+ or CD8+ T cells sorted from blood, taken in a trial of the OX40 agonist ivuxolimab. The CDR3 sequence: CASSSFGWINYGYTF. CDR3 sequence (DNA): TGTGCCAGCAGCTCCTTCGGTTGGATTAACTATGGCTACACCTTC.